The T cell receptor beta chain described here comes from a study of T-cell memory formation after mild COVID-19. Findings and limits, study-wide: CD4+ contracting clones lay mainly in CM and EM, CD8+ ones in EMRA.

CDR1 and CDR2 from the germline V gene are SEHNR and FQNEAQ (reference sequence). V lost 5 bases, J lost 9 bases, and 4 bases stayed unmatched. The CDR3 is 12 residues long. 5'RACE, which relied on constant-segment primers, yielded TCR alpha and TCR beta cDNA libraries carrying sample barcodes and UMIs. Each CDR3 protein gets one entry after TCRdb re-called the 5' RACE reads with MiXCR. The sample records around 220,000 distinct CDR3 sequences, about a sixth being singletons. On this clonotype: Antigen specificity is unknown.

This receptor was obtained from a man between 18 and 29 years old who had mild COVID-19 (a few samples of this study predate the infection). Cell type and time point are not known. The V and J genes are TRBV7-9 and TRBJ2-1, with 7 bases fitting TRBD1. The sample taken for sequencing was PBMCs or a T cell subset sorted from them (not recorded which). This CDR3 reads CASSERGREQFF. For the CDR3, the DNA is TGTGCCAGCAGCGAAAGGGGGCGTGAGCAGTTCTTC.